This TCR beta chain was profiled in a study of T cell responses to AZD1222 COVID-19 vaccine. General study points: Repertoires were collected only later (after the peak T cell response had occurred).

In germline, CDR1 is SGHRS, CDR2 YFSETQ. This CDR3 is built from 13 residues. Trimming removed 3 bases at V and 3 bases at J, with 10 bases between. Here immunoSEQ multiplex PCR was the method, and the copy in TCRdb shows in-frame clones only, minus some. The sample holds some 130,000 clones, 75% to 95% seen once. About this clone: The antigen remains undetermined.

The chain carries TRBV5-1 and TRBJ2-7, with TRBD1 as a possible D gene (6 bases). This TCR derives from an adult in good health. The sequencing used peripheral blood, collected on day 0 of AZD1222 vaccination. The DNA for the CDR3 is TGCGCCAGCAGCTCCCGACAGGACTACGAGCAGTACTTC. Its protein is CASSSRQDYEQYF. Full variable domain (outside the CDR3, taken from reference TRBV5-1 and TRBJ2-7): KAGVTQTPRYLIKTRGQQVTLSCSPISGHRSVSWYQQTPGQGLQFLFEYFSETQRNKGNFPGRFSGRQFSNSRSEMNVSTLELGDSALYLCASSSRQDYEQYFGPGTRLTVT.